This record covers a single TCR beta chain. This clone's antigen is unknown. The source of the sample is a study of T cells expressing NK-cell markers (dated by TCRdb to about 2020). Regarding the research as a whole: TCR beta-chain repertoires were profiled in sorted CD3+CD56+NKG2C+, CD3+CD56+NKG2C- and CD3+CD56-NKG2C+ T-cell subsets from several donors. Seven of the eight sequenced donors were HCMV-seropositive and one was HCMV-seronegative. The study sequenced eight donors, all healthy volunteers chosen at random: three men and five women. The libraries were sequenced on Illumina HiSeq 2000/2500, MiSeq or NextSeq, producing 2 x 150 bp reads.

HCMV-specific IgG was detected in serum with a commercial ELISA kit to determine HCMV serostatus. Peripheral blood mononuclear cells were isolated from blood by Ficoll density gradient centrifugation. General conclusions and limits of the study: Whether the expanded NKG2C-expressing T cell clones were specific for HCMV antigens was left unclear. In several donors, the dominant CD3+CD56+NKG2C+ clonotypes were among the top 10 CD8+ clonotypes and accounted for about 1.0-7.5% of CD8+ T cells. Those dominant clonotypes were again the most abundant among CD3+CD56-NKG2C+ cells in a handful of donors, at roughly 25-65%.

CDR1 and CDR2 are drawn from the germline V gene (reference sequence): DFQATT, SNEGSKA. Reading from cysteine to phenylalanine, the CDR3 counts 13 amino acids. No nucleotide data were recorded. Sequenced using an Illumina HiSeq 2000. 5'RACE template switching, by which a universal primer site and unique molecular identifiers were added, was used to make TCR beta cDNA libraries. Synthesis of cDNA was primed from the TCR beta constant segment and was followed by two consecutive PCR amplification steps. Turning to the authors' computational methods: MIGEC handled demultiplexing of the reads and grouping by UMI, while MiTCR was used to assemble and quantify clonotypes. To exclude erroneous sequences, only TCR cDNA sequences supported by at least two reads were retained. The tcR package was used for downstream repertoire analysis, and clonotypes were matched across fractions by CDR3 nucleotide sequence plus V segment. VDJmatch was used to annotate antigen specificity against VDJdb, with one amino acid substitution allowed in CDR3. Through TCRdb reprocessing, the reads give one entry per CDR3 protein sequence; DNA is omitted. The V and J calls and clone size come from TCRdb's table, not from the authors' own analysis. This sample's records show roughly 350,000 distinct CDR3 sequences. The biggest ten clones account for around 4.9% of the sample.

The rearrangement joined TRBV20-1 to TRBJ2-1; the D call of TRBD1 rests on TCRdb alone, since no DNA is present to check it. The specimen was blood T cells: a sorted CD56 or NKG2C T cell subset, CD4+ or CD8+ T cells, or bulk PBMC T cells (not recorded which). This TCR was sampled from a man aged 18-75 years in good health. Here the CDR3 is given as CSALRGEYNEQFF.